What follows are 32 T cell receptor beta chains derived from one specimen sequenced in a study of OX40 agonist ivuxolimab in advanced cancers. The data were produced by immunoSEQ multiplex PCR, yet TCRdb's version contains in-frame clones alone and is incomplete. The data show 45,000 to 50,000 clones, with approximately 79% seen just once and roughly 2% held by the top ten. The sample in question was CD4+ or CD8+ T cells sorted from blood, obtained in a trial of the OX40 agonist ivuxolimab. Receptor source: an adult with an advanced solid tumor such as melanoma, head and neck, liver or kidney cancer.

This chain uses TRBV9 with TRBJ1-4; no firm D call. The length of the CDR3 is 15 residues. Between the trimmed V and J ends, which lost 2 bases and 7 bases, there was a span of 15 bases. Germline V gene lookup returns CDR1 SGDLS and CDR2 YYNGEE. The CDR3 loop is CASSVGSSEGEKLFF. The DNA for the CDR3 is TGTGCCAGCAGCGTTGGGTCAAGCGAGGGTGAAAAACTGTTTTTT.

This chain joins TRBV27 and TRBJ2-7; a possible D gene is TRBD1 (5 bases). Germline lookup yields CDR1 MNHEY and CDR2 SMNVEV (reference sequence). The length of the CDR3 is 14 residues. Trimming removed 4 bases at V and 0 bases at J, with 10 bases between. The CDR3 protein is CASSSTGYSYEQYF. CDR3 nucleotides: TGTGCCAGCAGTTCTACAGGTTACTCCTACGAGCAGTACTTC.

The chain links TRBV5-1 to TRBJ2-3; TRBD2 might be the D (5 bases). CDR3 length: 13 residues. Trimming took 0 bases from V and 4 from J, leaving 6 bases between them. The V gene's germline CDR1 is SGHRS and CDR2 YFSETQ. CDR3 amino acids: CASSLGTADTQYF. CDR3 DNA sequence: TGCGCCAGCAGCTTGGGGACTGCAGATACGCAGTATTTT.

The chain couples TRBV7-9 to TRBJ2-7; D unclear. This CDR3 comprises 13 residues. From germline, CDR1 is SEHNR and CDR2 FQNEAQ (reference sequence). V was clipped by 5 bases and J by 4 bases, with 12 bases between them. The CDR3 protein is CASSERVGYEQYF. The CDR3 DNA reads as TGTGCCAGCAGCGAGAGAGTGGGTTACGAGCAGTACTTC.

The V call is TRBV28, the J call TRBJ1-4; D perhaps matches TRBD1 (5 bases). The germline V gene has CDR1 MDHEN and CDR2 SYDVKM. The CDR3 is made up of 16 amino acids. Between the trimmed V and J ends, which lost 5 bases and 7 bases, there was a span of 20 bases. CDR3 amino acids: CASSPTRDGAGEKLFF. CDR3 nucleotide sequence: TGTGCCAGCAGTCCCACCCGAGATGGGGCGGGTGAAAAACTGTTTTTT.

By frequency in the sample, this clone is medium-sized. The chain carries TRBV5-4 and TRBJ1-1, with D possibly matching TRBD1 (5 bases). The CDR3 totals 19 residues. CDR1 and CDR2 (germline): SGHNT, YYREEE (reference sequence). Trimming stripped 5 bases from V and 0 bases from J, with 26 bases between. The CDR3 protein is CASSLQGGIRPFMNTEAFF. In DNA, the CDR3 is TGTGCCAGCAGTCTGCAGGGAGGTATCCGTCCCTTTATGAACACTGAAGCTTTCTTT.

V gene TRBV5-1 combines with J gene TRBJ1-2; tentative D call: TRBD1 (5 bases). There are 13 residues in the CDR3. With 0 bases removed from V and 8 bases from J, the gap between germline ends came to 11 bases. From germline, CDR1 is SGHRS and CDR2 YFSETQ. CDR3 region: CASSLDGTDGYTF. The CDR3 DNA reads TGCGCCAGCAGCTTGGACGGGACCGACGGCTACACCTTC.

This clone has just a few counts. The chain couples TRBV13 to TRBJ1-6; 8 nucleotides align to TRBD1. The V gene end was trimmed by 5 bases and the J gene end by 13 bases; junction bases not matched to a gene: 7. This CDR3 contains 13 residues. Germline CDR1 PRHDT, CDR2 FYEKMQ (reference sequence). The CDR3: CASSVRDRTPLHF. CDR3 nucleotides: TGTGCCAGCAGCGTCCGGGACAGGACGCCCCTCCACTTT.

This chain joins TRBV9 and TRBJ2-7, with TRBD2 matching 7 bases. The V and J ends lost 3 bases and 0 bases, in that order; junction bases with no gene match: 6. This CDR3 region has 15 residues. CDR1 and CDR2 (germline): SGDLS, YYNGEE. The CDR3, as DNA: TGTGCCAGCAGCGAATCTAGCGGCCCCTCCTACGAGCAGTACTTC. It specifies CASSESSGPSYEQYF. Full variable domain (outside the CDR3, taken from reference TRBV9 and TRBJ2-7): DSGVTQTPKHLITATGQRVTLRCSPRSGDLSVYWYQQSLDQGLQFLIQYYNGEERAKGNILERFSAQQFPDLHSELNLSSLELGDSALYFCASSESSGPSYEQYFGPGTRLTVT.

This chain uses TRBV18 with TRBJ2-1; maybe TRBD1 (6 bases). This CDR3 region has 15 residues. Germline V gene lookup returns CDR1 KGHSH and CDR2 LQKENI. V lost 2 bases and J lost 4, with 12 bases in between. CDR3 in amino acids: CASSPAGQLYNEQFF. In DNA form, the CDR3 reads TGTGCCAGCTCACCAGCCGGACAGCTATACAATGAGCAGTTCTTC.

There are a few counts of this clone. The chain uses TRBV4-2 and TRBJ2-2; 11 positions match TRBD2. Germline CDR1 reads LGHNA; CDR2 reads YNFKEQ. The CDR3 is 18 amino acids. Germline trimming cut 1 base from V and 5 bases from J; bases unmatched to any gene: 9. As DNA, the CDR3 is TGTGCCAGCAGCCAAGGTGTGCTAGCGGGAGGTCGGACCGGGGAGCTGTTTTTT. Protein product: CASSQGVLAGGRTGELFF.

The V gene is TRBV28, the J gene TRBJ2-2; 10 bases map to TRBD1. V lost 3 bases and J lost 6; bases outside the gene matches: 7. Germline V gives CDR1 MDHEN, CDR2 SYDVKM. The CDR3 has 16 amino acids. The CDR3 nucleotides read TGTGCCAGCAGTTTTGCCGGGACAGGGGATCCCGGGGAGCTGTTTTTT. Protein product: CASSFAGTGDPGELFF.

The V call is TRBV4-3, the J call TRBJ2-4, with a tentative D call TRBD1 (5 bases). The CDR3 sequence is 11 residues long. Per the germline V gene, CDR1 is LGHNA and CDR2 is YSLEER. The ends were cut back, 3 bases at V and 15 bases at J, with 12 bases in the middle. In DNA form, the CDR3 reads TGCGCCAGCAGCCACGGACATTTCCTGTACTTC. Translated, it gives CASSHGHFLYF.

The chain uses TRBV4-3 and TRBJ1-1; possibly TRBD1 for D (6 bases). CDR1 and CDR2 (germline): LGHNA, YSLEER. V was clipped by 0 bases and J by 9 bases, with 14 bases between them. The CDR3 runs 14 residues. CDR3 nucleotide sequence: TGCGCCAGCAGCCAAGAGGGGGGGCCCTTTAAAGCTTTCTTT. Protein product: CASSQEGGPFKAFF.

The chain has TRBV7-9 and TRBJ2-7, with D perhaps TRBD1 (5 bases). Germline V gene lookup returns CDR1 SEHNR and CDR2 FQNEAQ (reference sequence). CDR3 length equals 16 residues. The ends were cut back, 3 bases at V and 3 bases at J, with 18 bases in the middle. The CDR3 DNA sequence: TGTGCCAGCAGCTTGGCCATAGGGGCTATGGACTACGAGCAGTACTTC. This gives the protein CASSLAIGAMDYEQYF.

V and J are TRBV25-1 and TRBJ1-2; weak D call: TRBD1 (5 bases). The CDR3 runs to 15 residues. Trimming took off 3 bases at V and 7 bases at J, with 18 bases between the two ends. Germline values: CDR1 MGHDK, CDR2 SYGVNS. The CDR3 DNA reads TGTGCCAGCAGTGACCCCGGGGGTAAAGGCGGTGGCTACACCTTC. The encoded protein is CASSDPGGKGGGYTF.

The chain employs TRBV4-3 and TRBJ2-6; no clear D. The CDR3 sequence is 16 residues long. Trimming shortened V by 5 bases and J by 3 bases, and 14 bases separated the two germline ends. Per the germline V gene, CDR1 is LGHNA and CDR2 is YSLEER. The CDR3: CASSLSHRFGANVLTF. The CDR3, as DNA: TGCGCCAGCAGCTTAAGTCACAGATTTGGGGCCAACGTCCTGACTTTC.

CDR3 nucleotide sequence: TGCGCCAGCAGCTTGGCCACACAGGGAATCATTTCACCCCTCCACTTT. Translation gives CASSLATQGIISPLHF. The genes are TRBV5-1 and TRBJ1-6; D may be TRBD1 (6 bases). Trimming pared 0 bases from V and 9 bases from J, leaving 16 bases between. The germline V gene has CDR1 SGHRS and CDR2 YFSETQ. The CDR3 sequence is 16 residues long.

This clone was picked up a small number of times. The chain uses TRBV5-1 and TRBJ1-2; D gene ambiguous. The V end was cut by 0 bases, the J end by 4 bases, with 10 bases between. CDR3 length: 14 amino acids. Germline V gives CDR1 SGHRS, CDR2 YFSETQ. In nucleotides, the CDR3 is TGCGCCAGCAGCTTGGCCGGTCAGAGCTATGGCTACACCTTC. This codes for CASSLAGQSYGYTF. Variable domain in full (rest from reference TRBV5-1 and TRBJ1-2): KAGVTQTPRYLIKTRGQQVTLSCSPISGHRSVSWYQQTPGQGLQFLFEYFSETQRNKGNFPGRFSGRQFSNSRSEMNVSTLELGDSALYLCASSLAGQSYGYTFGSGTRLTVV.

This clone showed up just once. This chain uses TRBV27 with TRBJ1-6; no clear D gene. Looked up from germline, CDR1 is MNHEY and CDR2 is SMNVEV (reference sequence). Between the trimmed V and J ends, which lost 5 bases and 9 bases, there was a span of 17 bases. This CDR3 contains 15 residues. The CDR3 DNA follows: TGTGCCAGCAGTCTGAGGGCCACGAGAGGTTCACCCCTCCACTTT. This encodes CASSLRATRGSPLHF.

The rearrangement links TRBV29-1 to TRBJ1-2; D unclear. Trimming took 3 bases from V and 6 from J, leaving 14 bases between them. The CDR3 contains 13 residues. The germline gives CDR1 SQVTM, CDR2 ANQGSEA. The CDR3 spells CSVEGGLGNGYTF. CDR3 sequence (DNA): TGCAGCGTTGAGGGCGGACTTGGGAATGGCTACACCTTC.

V gene TRBV7-6 combines with J gene TRBJ1-5; 8 nucleotides line up with TRBD1. The CDR3 consists of 17 residues. Germline V gives CDR1 SGHVS, CDR2 FNYEAQ. V was pared by 1 base and J by 5 bases, with 10 bases of the junction left unmatched. CDR3 in amino acids: CASSLVKGQAKDQPQHF. CDR3 nucleotide sequence: TGTGCCAGCAGCTTAGTTAAGGGACAGGCCAAAGATCAGCCCCAGCATTTT.

This clone was detected a few times. This chain uses TRBV7-9 with TRBJ1-1; TRBD1 agrees at 7 bases. Trimming at V came to 2 bases and at J to 5 bases, leaving 8 bases not matched to a gene. In germline, CDR1 is SEHNR, CDR2 FQNEAQ (reference sequence). CDR3 size: 15 residues. The chain's CDR3 is CASSLPRGGRTEAFF. The DNA of the CDR3 is TGTGCCAGCAGCTTACCCAGGGGGGGGAGGACTGAAGCTTTCTTT. The whole variable domain, filled in from reference TRBV7-9 and TRBJ1-1, reads DTGVSQNPRHKITKRGQNVTFRCDPISEHNRLYWYRQTLGQGPEFLTYFQNEAQLEKSRLLSDRFSAERPKGSFSTLEIQRTEQGDSAMYLCASSLPRGGRTEAFFGQGTRLTVV.

The rearrangement joins TRBV11-2 to TRBJ2-2; 8 nucleotides align to TRBD1. The CDR3 is made up of 14 amino acids. Germline values: CDR1 SGHAT, CDR2 FQNNGV. V lost 4 bases and J lost 5; bases outside the gene matches: 3. The CDR3 region is CASSSTGGTGELFF. The CDR3 DNA reads TGTGCCAGCAGCTCTACAGGGGGTACCGGGGAGCTGTTTTTT.

This clone was seen once. V usage is TRBV7-2 and J usage is TRBJ2-5; D gene uncertain. From germline, CDR1 is SGHTA and CDR2 FQGNSA. Trimming removed 1 base from V and 1 base from J, with 10 bases in between. CDR3 size: 15 residues. The CDR3 region has the DNA TGTGCCAGCAGCTTAGGGGCCACCTTCCAAGAGACCCAGTACTTC. Residues: CASSLGATFQETQYF.

The chain has TRBV5-1 and TRBJ2-2; possibly TRBD1 for D (5 bases). The V end lost 4 bases, the J end lost 6 bases, and 13 bases lay between the germline ends. The germline V gene has CDR1 SGHRS and CDR2 YFSETQ. This CDR3 has 14 amino acids. The CDR3: CASSPAQGAGELFF. The CDR3 coding sequence is TGCGCCAGCAGCCCGGCCCAGGGTGCCGGGGAGCTGTTTTTT.

In the case of this clone: Germline is not matched at one junction end, which may reflect a read error. The J gene is TRBJ2-1, the V gene TRBV4-1; 8 positions match TRBD2. CDR1 and CDR2 (germline): MGHRA, YSYEKL. This CDR3 contains 16 residues. CDR3 bases: TGCACCAGCAGCCAATGGAATAGCGGGGACTACAATGAGCAGTTCTTC. Its translation: CTSSQWNSGDYNEQFF.

The V call is TRBV4-1, the J call TRBJ1-2; D is possibly TRBD1 (6 bases). The CDR3 covers 13 residues. The V end was cut by 5 bases, the J end by 4 bases, with 11 bases between. Germline lookup yields CDR1 MGHRA and CDR2 YSYEKL. The CDR3 region has the DNA TGCGCCAGCAGCACCACAGGGACCTATGGCTACACCTTC. Its protein product is CASSTTGTYGYTF.

The chain has TRBV2 and TRBJ1-1; TRBD1 aligns across 9 bases. The CDR3 spans 16 residues. Germline CDR1 SNHLY, CDR2 FYNNEI. V lost 7 bases and J lost 3; bases outside the gene matches: 12. The CDR3 sequence is CASKYENRGLYTEAFF. The CDR3 DNA follows: TGTGCCAGCAAATATGAGAACAGGGGGCTCTACACTGAAGCTTTCTTT.

The rearrangement links TRBV2 to TRBJ2-3, with 10 nucleotides matching TRBD1. This CDR3 comprises 14 residues. Germline-derived CDR1 and CDR2 are SNHLY and FYNNEI. Trimming took 8 bases from V and 5 from J; bases not matched to a gene: 7. CDR3: CASSRQGALDTQYF. CDR3 nucleotides: TGTGCCAGCTCAAGACAGGGGGCTCTAGATACGCAGTATTTT.

The chain combines TRBV5-1 with TRBJ2-1; weak D call: TRBD2 (5 bases). The V gene's germline CDR1 is SGHRS and CDR2 YFSETQ. CDR3 size: 13 residues. Trimming left V 0 bases short and J 9 bases short, with 10 bases between. This CDR3 reads CASSLDGVSEQFF. CDR3 nucleotide sequence: TGCGCCAGCAGCTTGGACGGGGTAAGTGAGCAGTTCTTC. Looking up the rest from reference TRBV5-1 and TRBJ2-1 gives the full variable domain: KAGVTQTPRYLIKTRGQQVTLSCSPISGHRSVSWYQQTPGQGLQFLFEYFSETQRNKGNFPGRFSGRQFSNSRSEMNVSTLELGDSALYLCASSLDGVSEQFFGPGTRLTVL.

The chain uses TRBV7-2 and TRBJ2-5; 10 positions agree with TRBD1. After removal of 3 bases from V and 5 bases from J, the junction contained 6 bases not matched to a gene. CDR1 is SGHTA, CDR2 FQGNSA, per germline. This CDR3 comprises 15 residues. CDR3: CASSFRQGARETQYF. In DNA form, the CDR3 reads TGTGCCAGCAGCTTCCGACAGGGGGCGCGGGAGACCCAGTACTTC. The full variable domain, completed using reference TRBV7-2 and TRBJ2-5, is GAGVSQSPSNKVTEKGKDVELRCDPISGHTALYWYRQSLGQGLEFLIYFQGNSAPDKSGLPSDRFSAERTGGSVSTLTIQRTQQEDSAVYLCASSFRQGARETQYFGPGTRLLVL.